This TCR beta chain derives from a study of blood T cell repertoires in COVID-19. Profiling relied on immunoSEQ multiplex PCR, and the TCRdb table lists in-frame clones only, not all of them. Of approximately 150,000 clones listed, 80% to 90% are singletons. Input material: peripheral blood. The origin of this receptor is a woman aged 60-75 years with active COVID-19.

DNA for the CDR3: TGTGCCAGCTCACCAAGGAGCGTGGACAGGCCTAACATTCAGTACTTC. Amino acid sequence: CASSPRSVDRPNIQYF. The chain carries TRBV18 and TRBJ2-4; 7 bases are shared with TRBD1. V lost 2 bases, J lost 7 bases, and 11 bases stayed unmatched. Germline CDR1 reads KGHSH; CDR2 reads LQKENI. The length of the CDR3 is 16 residues. Full variable domain (missing parts from reference TRBV18 and TRBJ2-4): NAGVMQNPRHLVRRRGQEARLRCSPMKGHSHVYWYRQLPEEGLKFMVYLQKENIIDESGMPKERFSAEFPKEGPSILRIQQVVRGDSAAYFCASSPRSVDRPNIQYFGAGTRLSVL.